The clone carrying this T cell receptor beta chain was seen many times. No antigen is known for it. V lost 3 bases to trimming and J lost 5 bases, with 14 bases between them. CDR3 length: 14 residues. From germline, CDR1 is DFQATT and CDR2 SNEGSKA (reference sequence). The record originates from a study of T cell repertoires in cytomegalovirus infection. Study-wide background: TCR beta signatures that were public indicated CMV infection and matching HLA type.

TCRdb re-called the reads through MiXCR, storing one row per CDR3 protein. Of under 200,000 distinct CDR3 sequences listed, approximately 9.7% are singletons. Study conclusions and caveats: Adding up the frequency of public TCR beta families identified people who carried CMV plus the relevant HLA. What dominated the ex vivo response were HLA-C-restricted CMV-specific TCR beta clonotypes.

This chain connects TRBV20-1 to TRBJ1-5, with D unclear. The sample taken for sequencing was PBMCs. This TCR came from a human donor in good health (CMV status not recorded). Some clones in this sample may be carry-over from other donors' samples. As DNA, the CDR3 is TGCAGTGCTAGCAGCAGAGACCCTGATCAGCCCCAGCATTTT. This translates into CSASSRDPDQPQHF.